This is a list of T cell receptor beta chains from one sample in a study of CD8+CD57+ T cells in acquired aplastic anemia. TCRdb passed the reads through MiXCR, listing each CDR3 protein once. The profile shows some 170,000 distinct CDR3 sequences, about 70% of them singletons. The sequencing sample was made of sorted CD4+, CD8+, or CD8+CD57+ T cells (not recorded which) from PBMCs. The origin of the receptors is a human donor with aplastic anemia. Both conserved end residues are part of each CDR3.

v_call	j_call	cdr3_aa
TRBV7-8	TRBJ2-1	CASTPRLAGESNEQFF
TRBV7-2	TRBJ2-7	CASSRDRATYEQYF
TRBV5-1	TRBJ1-6	CASSSGRTNSPLHF
TRBV7-3	TRBJ2-1	CASSTSGGGSYNEQFF
TRBV7-2	TRBJ1-2	CASSLDGGRYGYTF
TRBV7-3	TRBJ2-5	CASSYLTGFGETQYF
TRBV2	TRBJ1-1	CASSLGGEAEAFF
TRBV24-1	TRBJ1-2	CATSDRGFYGYTF
TRBV9	TRBJ2-6	CASSERWGLSSGANVLTF
TRBV20-1	TRBJ1-1	CSASPGTDTEAFF
TRBV7-9	TRBJ2-5	CASSLLTGGEETQYF
TRBV7-7	TRBJ2-7	CASSLGTGVSYEQYF
TRBV6-5	TRBJ2-7	CASSTTGTAYEQYF
TRBV20-1	TRBJ1-1	CSARSGGPMNTEAFF
TRBV5-1	TRBJ2-7	CASSLPDTSYEQYF
TRBV15	TRBJ2-7	CATSRPPRQGDYEQYF
TRBV2	TRBJ1-1	CASRSGTVIEAFF
TRBV15	TRBJ1-1	CATSRDQGSTEAFF
TRBV20-1	TRBJ1-4	CSAGGQGGYERLFF
TRBV10-3	TRBJ2-7	CAIARGLEQYF
TRBV5-8	TRBJ2-2	CASSWTGGFTGELFF
TRBV7-9	TRBJ2-3	CASSAPDTQYF
TRBV5-1	TRBJ1-2	CASSLEGHQYGYTF
TRBV11-3	TRBJ2-3	CASSYERGRTDTQYF
TRBV19	TRBJ2-7	CASSLREPGPSALYF
TRBV5-1	TRBJ1-1	CASSRDMMNTEAFF
TRBV5-1	TRBJ1-1	CASRIQGSTEAFF
TRBV5-1	TRBJ2-7	CASSLALQGSSYEQCF
TRBV25-1	TRBJ1-6	CASSPRGHSNSPLHF
TRBV2	TRBJ2-5	CASSQIADQVTQYF
TRBV15	TRBJ1-1	CATTPGPYFTEALF
TRBV5-1	TRBJ2-5	CASSLSGGSGETQYF
TRBV29-1	TRBJ1-1	CSVGDGGGTEAFF
TRBV10-3	TRBJ1-3	CAISESTNSGNTIYF
TRBV7-3	TRBJ1-2	CASSSTLTFPGGRPYGYTF
TRBV12-3/TRBV12-4	TRBJ2-3	CASSYSLAGGLFTDTQYF
TRBV20-1	TRBJ2-3	CSARGGPTTDTQYF
TRBV5-8	TRBJ2-5	CASSSTRETQYF
TRBV7-2	TRBJ1-1	CASSSHIEPNTEAFF
TRBV20-1	TRBJ2-5	CSATPPPGETQYF